This TCR beta chain comes out of a study of T cell responses to AZD1222 COVID-19 vaccine. Study-level points and caveats: Receipt of two AZD1222 doses was followed by a rise in Spike-specific TCR breadth and depth.

The protocol was immunoSEQ multiplex PCR, while the TCRdb copy is restricted to in-frame clones and leaves out a portion. Of around 110,000 clones in the sample, roughly 85% are singletons; the top ten hold roughly 3.8%. Note on this clone: Its antigen is currently unknown.

CDR3 length equals 15 residues. Per germline, CDR1 MDHEN and CDR2 SYDVKM. V trimming: 3 bases; J trimming: 3 bases; junction bases outside the gene matches: 5. This rearrangement joins TRBV28 to TRBJ1-1, with 9 nucleotides matching TRBD1. Source: peripheral blood, taken on day 0 of MenACWY control vaccination. This clonotype originated in an adult in good health. DNA for the CDR3: TGTGCCAGCAGTTTCCTTGACAGGGGGGACACTGAAGCTTTCTTT. This translates into CASSFLDRGDTEAFF.